This T cell receptor (beta chain) emerged from a study of blood T cells in healthy people across ages. Study observations and caveats: Estimated diversity that came from one million T cells was considered an underestimate. Compared with aged donors, long-lived donors showed fewer expanded clones, suggesting selection. Older individuals had lower TCR beta diversity per million T cells (the decline was roughly linear).

In the case of this clonotype: The antigen is unknown.

The CDR3 contains 18 residues. CDR1 is SNHLY and CDR2 is FYNNEI in the germline V gene. Trimming cost V 4 bases and J 0 bases, with 18 bases left between them. For the second PCR, which ran for about 6 to 11 cycles, a sample-barcoded 5' primer and a J-beta primer mix were used. TCRdb reprocessed the 5' RACE reads via MiXCR and lists one record per CDR3 protein. This repertoire shows 750,000 to 950,000 distinct CDR3 sequences, around half found once; its top ten account for around 40%. Sequenced: blood. This clonotype originated in a man older than 75 in good health. The J gene is TRBJ1-4, the V gene TRBV2; D is perhaps TRBD1 (5 bases). The CDR3 here is CASSAPREWIATNEKLFF. CDR3 coding DNA: TGTGCCAGCAGTGCCCCCAGGGAATGGATTGCAACTAATGAAAAACTGTTTTTT.